Sequencing of this T cell receptor (beta chain) was carried out in a study of early T cells in non-severe SARS-CoV-2 infection. Study-level background: Bulk RNA from unsorted whole blood was sequenced; chains were unpaired.

Researchers tagged individual cDNA molecules with unique molecular identifiers. In TCRdb, the 5' RACE reads were re-called with MiXCR into one record per CDR3 protein. Among under 60,000 distinct CDR3 sequences, roughly 8% were seen once, and the ten largest hold approximately 8.8%. The sample holds many counts of this clonotype. The CDR3 is made up of 14 amino acids. CDR1 and CDR2 (germline): WSHSY, SAAADI. V shed 4 bases, J shed 4 bases, and the junction held 5 bases outside the gene matches. The rearrangement uses TRBV10-2 and TRBJ1-2; 8 bases map to TRBD1. The specimen was whole blood. This clonotype was obtained from an adult who was a healthcare worker with PCR-confirmed SARS-CoV-2 infection or an uninfected control (not recorded which). Written as DNA, the CDR3 is TGCGCCAGCAGTGCCGGACAGGGCCCCTATGGCTACACCTTC. Translation: CASSAGQGPYGYTF.